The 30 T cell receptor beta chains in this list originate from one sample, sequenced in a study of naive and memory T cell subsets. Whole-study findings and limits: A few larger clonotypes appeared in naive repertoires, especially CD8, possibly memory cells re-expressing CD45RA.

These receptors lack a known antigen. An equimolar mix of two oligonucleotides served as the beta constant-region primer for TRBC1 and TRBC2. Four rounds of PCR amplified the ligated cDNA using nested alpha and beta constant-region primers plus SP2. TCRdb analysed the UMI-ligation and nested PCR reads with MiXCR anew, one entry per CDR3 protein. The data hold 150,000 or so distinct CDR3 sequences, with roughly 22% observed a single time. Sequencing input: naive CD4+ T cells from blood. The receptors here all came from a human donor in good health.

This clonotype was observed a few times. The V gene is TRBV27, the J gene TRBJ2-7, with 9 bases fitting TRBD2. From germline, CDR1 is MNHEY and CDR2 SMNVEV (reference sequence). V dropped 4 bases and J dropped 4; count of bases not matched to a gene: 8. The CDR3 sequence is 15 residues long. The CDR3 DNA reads TGTGCCAGCAGTTCCCCTCTTAGCGGGAGTTACGAGCAGTACTTC. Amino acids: CASSSPLSGSYEQYF.

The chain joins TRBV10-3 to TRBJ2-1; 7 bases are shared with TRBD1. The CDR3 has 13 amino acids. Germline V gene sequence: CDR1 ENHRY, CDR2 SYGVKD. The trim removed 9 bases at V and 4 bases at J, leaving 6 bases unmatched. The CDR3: CAIRTGDYNEQFF. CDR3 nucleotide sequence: TGTGCCATTCGAACAGGGGATTACAATGAGCAGTTCTTC.

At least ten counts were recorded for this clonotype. This CDR3 is CASRGQNPLYEQYF. The CDR3 nucleotides read TGTGCCAGCAGGGGACAGAATCCCCTCTACGAGCAGTACTTC. This chain links TRBV2 with TRBJ2-7, with TRBD1 matching 7 bases. Germline CDR1 is SNHLY and CDR2 is FYNNEI. The trim removed 6 bases at V and 3 bases at J, leaving 8 bases unmatched. There are 14 residues in the CDR3.

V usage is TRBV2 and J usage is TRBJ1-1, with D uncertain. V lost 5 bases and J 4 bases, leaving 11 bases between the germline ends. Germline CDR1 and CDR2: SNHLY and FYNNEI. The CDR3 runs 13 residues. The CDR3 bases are TGTGCCAGCAGTAAAACGTGGGGCACTGAAGCTTTCTTT. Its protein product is CASSKTWGTEAFF. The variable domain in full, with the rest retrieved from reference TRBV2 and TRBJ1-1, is EPEVTQTPSHQVTQMGQEVILRCVPISNHLYFYWYRQILGQKVEFLVSFYNNEISEKSEIFDDQFSVERPDGSNFTLKIRSTKLEDSAMYFCASSKTWGTEAFFGQGTRLTVV.

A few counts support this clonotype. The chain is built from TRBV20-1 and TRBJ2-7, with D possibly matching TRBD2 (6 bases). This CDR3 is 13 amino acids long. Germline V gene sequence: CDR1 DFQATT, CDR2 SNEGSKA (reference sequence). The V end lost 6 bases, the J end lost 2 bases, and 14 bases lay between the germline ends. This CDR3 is CSAGTFGTYEQYF. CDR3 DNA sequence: TGCAGTGCCGGGACTTTCGGTACCTACGAGCAGTACTTC.

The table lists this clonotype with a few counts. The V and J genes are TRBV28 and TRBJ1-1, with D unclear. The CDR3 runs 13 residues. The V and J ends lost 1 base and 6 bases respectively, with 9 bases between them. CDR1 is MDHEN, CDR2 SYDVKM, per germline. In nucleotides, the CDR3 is TGTGCCAGCAGTTTATTTTCGGGTGCTGAAGCTTTCTTT. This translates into CASSLFSGAEAFF.

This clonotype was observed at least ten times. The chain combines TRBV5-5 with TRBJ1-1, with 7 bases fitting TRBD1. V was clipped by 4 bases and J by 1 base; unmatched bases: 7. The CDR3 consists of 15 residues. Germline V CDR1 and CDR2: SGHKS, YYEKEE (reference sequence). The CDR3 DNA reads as TGTGCCAGCAGCCCGAGGACAGGAGCGAACACTGAAGCTTTCTTT. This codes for CASSPRTGANTEAFF.

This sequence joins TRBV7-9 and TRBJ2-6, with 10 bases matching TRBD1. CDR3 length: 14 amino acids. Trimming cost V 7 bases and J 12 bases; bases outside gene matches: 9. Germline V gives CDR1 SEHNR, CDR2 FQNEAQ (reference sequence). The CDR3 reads CASIFPGTGAVLTF. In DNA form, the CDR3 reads TGTGCCAGCATCTTCCCCGGGACAGGGGCCGTCCTGACTTTC.

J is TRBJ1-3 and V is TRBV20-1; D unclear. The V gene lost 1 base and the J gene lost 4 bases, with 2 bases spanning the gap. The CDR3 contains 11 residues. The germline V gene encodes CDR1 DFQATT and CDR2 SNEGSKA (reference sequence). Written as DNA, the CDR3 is TGCAGTGCTAGAGGGGGAAACACCATATATTTT. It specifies CSARGGNTIYF.

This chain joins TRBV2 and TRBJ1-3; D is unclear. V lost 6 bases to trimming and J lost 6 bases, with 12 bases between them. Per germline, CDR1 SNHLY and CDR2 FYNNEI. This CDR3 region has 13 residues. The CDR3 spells CASRGGFTNTIYF. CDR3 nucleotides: TGTGCCAGCAGAGGAGGGTTTACAAACACCATATATTTT.

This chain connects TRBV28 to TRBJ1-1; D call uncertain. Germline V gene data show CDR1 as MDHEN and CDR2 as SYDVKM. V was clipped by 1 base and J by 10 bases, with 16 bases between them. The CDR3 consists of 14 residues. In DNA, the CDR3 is TGTGCCAGCAGTTTATCGGGCCGGCAGAGGCTAGCTTTCTTT. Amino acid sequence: CASSLSGRQRLAFF.

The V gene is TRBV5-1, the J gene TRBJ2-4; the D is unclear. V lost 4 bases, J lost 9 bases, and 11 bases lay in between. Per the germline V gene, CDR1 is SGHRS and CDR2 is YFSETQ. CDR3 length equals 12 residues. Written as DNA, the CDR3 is TGCGCCAGCAGCATCGACGCCAGCATTCAGTACTTC. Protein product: CASSIDASIQYF.

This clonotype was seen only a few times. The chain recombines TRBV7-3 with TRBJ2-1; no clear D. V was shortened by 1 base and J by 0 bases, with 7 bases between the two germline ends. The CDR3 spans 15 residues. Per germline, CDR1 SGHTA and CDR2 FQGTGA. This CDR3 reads CASSLNVGSYNEQFF. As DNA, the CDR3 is TGTGCCAGCAGCTTAAATGTGGGCTCCTACAATGAGCAGTTCTTC.

CDR3 sequence reads: CASSGRRNSYNSPLHF. DNA for the CDR3: TGTGCCAGCAGTGGGCGGCGGAACTCTTATAATTCACCCCTCCACTTT. V is TRBV2 and J is TRBJ1-6, with no clear D. The CDR3 totals 16 residues. V was pared by 4 bases and J by 4 bases, with 14 bases between. CDR1 is SNHLY, CDR2 FYNNEI, per germline.

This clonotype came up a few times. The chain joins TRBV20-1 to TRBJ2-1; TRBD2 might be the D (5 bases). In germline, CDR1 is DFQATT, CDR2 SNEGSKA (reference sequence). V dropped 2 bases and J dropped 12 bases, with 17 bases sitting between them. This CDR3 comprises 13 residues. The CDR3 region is CSARPSSREGQFF. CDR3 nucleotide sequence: TGCAGTGCTAGACCGTCTAGCCGGGAAGGGCAGTTCTTC.

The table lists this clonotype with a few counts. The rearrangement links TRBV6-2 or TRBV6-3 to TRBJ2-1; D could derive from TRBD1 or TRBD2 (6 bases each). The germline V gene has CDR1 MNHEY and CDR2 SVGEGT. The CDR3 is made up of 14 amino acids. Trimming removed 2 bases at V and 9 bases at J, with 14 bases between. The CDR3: CASSYTAEGGEQFF. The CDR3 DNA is TGTGCCAGCAGTTACACAGCGGAGGGGGGTGAGCAGTTCTTC.

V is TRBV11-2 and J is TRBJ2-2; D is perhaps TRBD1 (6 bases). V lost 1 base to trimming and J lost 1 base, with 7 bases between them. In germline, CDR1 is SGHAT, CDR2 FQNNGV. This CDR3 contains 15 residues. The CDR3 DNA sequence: TGTGCCAGCAGCTTAGTCAGGGGGAACACCGGGGAGCTGTTTTTT. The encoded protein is CASSLVRGNTGELFF.

In nucleotides, the CDR3 is TGTGCCAGCAGCCCTCAGGGTCTGGCCACAGATACGCAGTATTTT. Protein sequence: CASSPQGLATDTQYF. V usage is TRBV7-2 and J usage is TRBJ2-3, with D perhaps matching TRBD1 (5 bases). V was trimmed by 5 bases and J by 2 bases, leaving 14 bases between them. This CDR3 spans 15 amino acids. Germline-derived CDR1 and CDR2 are SGHTA and FQGNSA.

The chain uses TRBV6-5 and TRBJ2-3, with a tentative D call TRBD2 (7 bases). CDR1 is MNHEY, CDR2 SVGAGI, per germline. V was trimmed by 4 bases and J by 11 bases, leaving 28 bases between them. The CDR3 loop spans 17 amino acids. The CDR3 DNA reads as TGTGCCAGCAGTTCCCCACCCGCTGCGGGGGCCCGTAACATGCAGTATTTT. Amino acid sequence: CASSSPPAAGARNMQYF.

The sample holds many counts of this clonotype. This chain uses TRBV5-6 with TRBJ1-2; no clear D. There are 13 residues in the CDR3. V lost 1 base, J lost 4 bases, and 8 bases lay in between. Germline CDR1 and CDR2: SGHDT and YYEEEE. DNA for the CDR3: TGTGCCAGCAGCTTGACAGTTCCCTATGGCTACACCTTC. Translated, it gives CASSLTVPYGYTF.

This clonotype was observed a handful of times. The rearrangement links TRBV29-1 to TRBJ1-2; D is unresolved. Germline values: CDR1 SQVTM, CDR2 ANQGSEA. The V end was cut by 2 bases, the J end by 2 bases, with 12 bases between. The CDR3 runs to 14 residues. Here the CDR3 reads CSVEFISRNYGYTF. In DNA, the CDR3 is TGCAGCGTTGAATTCATCTCGAGGAACTATGGCTACACCTTC.

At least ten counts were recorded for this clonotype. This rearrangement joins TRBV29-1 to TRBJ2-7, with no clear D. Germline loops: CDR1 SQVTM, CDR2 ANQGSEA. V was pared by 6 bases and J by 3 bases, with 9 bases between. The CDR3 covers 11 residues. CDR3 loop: CSVGGGYEQYF. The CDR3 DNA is TGCAGCGTCGGCGGTGGCTACGAGCAGTACTTC.

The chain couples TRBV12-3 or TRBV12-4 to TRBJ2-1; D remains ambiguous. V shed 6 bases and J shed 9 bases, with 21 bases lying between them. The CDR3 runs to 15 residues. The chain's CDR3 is CASSAQRGSHSEQFF. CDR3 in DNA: TGTGCCAGCAGCGCCCAGCGAGGCTCCCACAGTGAGCAGTTCTTC.

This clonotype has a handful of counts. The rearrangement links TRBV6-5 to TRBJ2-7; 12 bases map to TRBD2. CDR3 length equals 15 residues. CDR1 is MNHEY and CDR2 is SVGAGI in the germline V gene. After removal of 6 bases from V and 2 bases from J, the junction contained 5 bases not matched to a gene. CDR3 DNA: TGTGCCAGCAGGCCTCTAGCGGGAGGGCCCTACGAGCAGTACTTC. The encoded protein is CASRPLAGGPYEQYF.

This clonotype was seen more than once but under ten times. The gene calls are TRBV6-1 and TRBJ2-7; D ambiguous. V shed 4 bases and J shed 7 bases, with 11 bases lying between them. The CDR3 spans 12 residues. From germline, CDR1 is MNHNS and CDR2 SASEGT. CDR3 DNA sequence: TGTGCCAGCAGTGGGCGTGGGTGGGAGCAGTACTTC. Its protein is CASSGRGWEQYF.

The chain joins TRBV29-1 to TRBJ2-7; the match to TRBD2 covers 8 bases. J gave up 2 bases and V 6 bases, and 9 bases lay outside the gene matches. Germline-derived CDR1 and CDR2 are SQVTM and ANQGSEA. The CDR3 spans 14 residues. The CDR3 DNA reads TGCAGCGTGGTAGCGGGAAGGAAGGCCTACGAGCAGTACTTC. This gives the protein CSVVAGRKAYEQYF.

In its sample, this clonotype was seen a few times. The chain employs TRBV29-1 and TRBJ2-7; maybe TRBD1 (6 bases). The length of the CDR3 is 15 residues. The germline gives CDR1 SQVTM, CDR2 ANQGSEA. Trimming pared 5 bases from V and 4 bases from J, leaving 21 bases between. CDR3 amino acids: CSVSSRGGGLYEQYF. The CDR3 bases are TGCAGCGTTTCCTCCAGGGGTGGAGGTTTGTACGAGCAGTACTTC.

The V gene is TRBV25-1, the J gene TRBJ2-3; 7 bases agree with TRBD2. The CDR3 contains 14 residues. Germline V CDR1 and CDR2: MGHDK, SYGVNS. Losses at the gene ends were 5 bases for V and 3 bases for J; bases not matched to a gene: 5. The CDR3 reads CASSRGSGTDTQYF. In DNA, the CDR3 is TGTGCCAGCAGTCGCGGGAGTGGAACAGATACGCAGTATTTT.

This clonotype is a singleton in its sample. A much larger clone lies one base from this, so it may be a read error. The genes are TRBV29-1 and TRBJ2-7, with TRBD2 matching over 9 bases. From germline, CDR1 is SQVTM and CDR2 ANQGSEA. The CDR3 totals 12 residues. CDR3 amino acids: CSVGSSGNERYF. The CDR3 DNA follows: TGCAGCGTTGGGTCTAGCGGGAACGAGCGGTACTTC.

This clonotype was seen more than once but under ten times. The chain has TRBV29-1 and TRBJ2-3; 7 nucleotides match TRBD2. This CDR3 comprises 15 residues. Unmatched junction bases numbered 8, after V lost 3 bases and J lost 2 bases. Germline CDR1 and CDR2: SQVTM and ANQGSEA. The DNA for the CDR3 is TGCAGCGTTGAGGGGAGGGAGCGGCCCACAGATACGCAGTATTTT. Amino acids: CSVEGRERPTDTQYF.